Each of the 12 T cell receptor beta chains below was sequenced from the same sample in a study of T cell changes during pregnancy in multiple sclerosis. The assay was immunoSEQ multiplex PCR, and TCRdb's table has in-frame clones only and misses some. This table holds under 15,000 clones, roughly 90% found once. The sample here was CD8+ T cells from peripheral blood mononuclear cells, taken after pregnancy. These receptors came from a female donor in good health, enrolled as a control in a pregnancy study.

This CDR3 reads CASSVPGRFDEQFF. CDR3 DNA: TGTGCCAGCAGCGTCCCAGGGCGCTTCGATGAGCAGTTCTTC. The chain is built from TRBV9 and TRBJ2-1; TRBD1 is a possible D gene (5 bases). This CDR3 comprises 14 residues. CDR1 is SGDLS, CDR2 YYNGEE, per germline. Deletions cut 2 bases from V and 8 bases from J, with 14 bases between.

The chain is built from TRBV28 and TRBJ2-1, with D hard to call. This CDR3 is built from 14 residues. Between the trimmed V and J ends, which lost 3 bases and 2 bases, there was a span of 8 bases. Germline assignment: CDR1 MDHEN and CDR2 SYDVKM. The DNA for the CDR3 is TGTGCCAGCAGTTTTCCCGGAGCCTACAATGAGCAGTTCTTC. Translation gives CASSFPGAYNEQFF.

V and J are TRBV7-8 and TRBJ2-7; 10 bases map to TRBD1. There are 15 residues in the CDR3. CDR1 and CDR2 (germline): SGHVS, FQNEAQ. V gave up 5 bases and J gave up 3 bases; unmatched junction bases: 7. The CDR3 loop reads CASSRRTGGYYEQYF. CDR3 sequence (DNA): TGTGCCAGCAGCAGAAGGACAGGGGGATACTACGAGCAGTACTTC.

The chain uses TRBV13 and TRBJ2-1, with TRBD2 matching over 9 bases. The germline V gene has CDR1 PRHDT and CDR2 FYEKMQ (reference sequence). V dropped 6 bases and J dropped 0; count of bases not matched to a gene: 6. The CDR3 length is 16 residues. This chain's CDR3 is CASSQSSGSSYNEQFF. In nucleotides, the CDR3 is TGTGCCAGCAGTCAGAGTAGCGGGAGCTCCTACAATGAGCAGTTCTTC.

The CDR3: CASDSGGLSYEQYF. In nucleotides, the CDR3 is TGTGCCAGCGATAGCGGGGGGCTCTCCTACGAGCAGTACTTC. The chain recombines TRBV2 with TRBJ2-7; 10 bases line up with TRBD2. Trimming at V came to 8 bases and at J to 0 bases, leaving 4 bases not matched to a gene. Germline V gene sequence: CDR1 SNHLY, CDR2 FYNNEI. The CDR3 consists of 14 residues.

The V gene is TRBV4-3, the J gene TRBJ2-7, with 7 bases matching TRBD2. CDR1 is LGHNA and CDR2 is YSLEER in the germline V gene. The CDR3 totals 14 residues. Germline trimming cut 1 base from V and 7 bases from J; bases unmatched to any gene: 7. CDR3 nucleotides: TGCGCCAGCAGCCAAGTATCGCAGGGAGGGGAGCAGTACTTC. Amino acid sequence: CASSQVSQGGEQYF.

The chain carries TRBV4-3 and TRBJ1-4, with a tentative D call TRBD1 (6 bases). Trimming took off 4 bases at V and 3 bases at J, with 21 bases between the two ends. This CDR3 contains 18 residues. Germline loops: CDR1 LGHNA, CDR2 YSLEER. CDR3 bases: TGCGCCAGCAGCCCCCAGGCCACACAGGGATTCGCTAATGAAAAACTGTTTTTT. This sequence encodes CASSPQATQGFANEKLFF.

V usage is TRBV14 and J usage is TRBJ2-1; possible D gene TRBD2, 6 bases. The ends were cut back, 2 bases at V and 6 bases at J, with 20 bases in the middle. There are 17 residues in the CDR3. The germline CDR1 and CDR2 sequences are SGHDN and FVKESK. The CDR3 region has the DNA TGTGCCAGCAGCCAATGGCTAACGGGAGTTCGGGGCAATGAGCAGTTCTTC. This sequence encodes CASSQWLTGVRGNEQFF.

The CDR3 loop is CAWSVTGSNQPQHF. The CDR3 DNA reads TGTGCCTGGAGTGTGACAGGGAGTAATCAGCCCCAGCATTTT. V gene TRBV30 combines with J gene TRBJ1-5, with 7 nucleotides matching TRBD1. The germline V gene encodes CDR1 GTSNPN and CDR2 SVGIG (reference sequence). The CDR3 is made up of 14 amino acids. The V and J ends lost 0 bases and 4 bases, in that order; junction bases with no gene match: 3.

This clone showed up just once. V gene TRBV19 combines with J gene TRBJ1-1; TRBD1 agrees at 8 bases. The V and J ends lost 1 base and 6 bases, in that order; junction bases with no gene match: 4. Germline V CDR1 and CDR2: LNHDA, SQIVND (reference sequence). The CDR3 loop spans 14 amino acids. CDR3 residues: CASSIGTGLSEAFF. The CDR3, as DNA: TGTGCCAGTAGTATAGGGACAGGGCTATCTGAAGCTTTCTTT.

The chain carries TRBV7-8 and TRBJ2-2; 7 bases map to TRBD1. The V and J ends lost 6 bases and 7 bases, in that order; junction bases with no gene match: 14. The CDR3 covers 16 residues. Germline V gene data show CDR1 as SGHVS and CDR2 as FQNEAQ. In nucleotides, the CDR3 is TGTGCCAGCAGATCTCCATCCGGGACAGTTAACGGGGAGCTGTTTTTT. This gives the protein CASRSPSGTVNGELFF.

This chain connects TRBV29-1 to TRBJ1-1; unclear D gene. The CDR3 has 10 amino acids. Per germline, CDR1 SQVTM and CDR2 ANQGSEA. Trimming removed 4 bases at V and 10 bases at J, with 10 bases between. CDR3 region: CSVVLVRAFF. The CDR3 DNA reads TGCAGCGTTGTTTTGGTGCGAGCTTTCTTT.